Presented here are 11 T cell receptor beta chains from one specimen sequenced in a study of T cell changes during pregnancy in multiple sclerosis. Method: immunoSEQ multiplex PCR; TCRdb's copy keeps in-frame clones and lacks some. The profile shows roughly 100,000 clones, 75% to 95% of them singletons. This material consisted of peripheral blood, taken before pregnancy. All receptors derive from a female donor with multiple sclerosis, enrolled in a pregnancy study.

V and J are TRBV7-2 and TRBJ2-1; D call uncertain. This CDR3 contains 13 residues. Germline V lookup: CDR1 SGHTA, CDR2 FQGNSA. Trimming removed 5 bases at V and 6 bases at J, with 11 bases between. CDR3 in amino acids: CASSRVMINEQFF. CDR3 sequence (DNA): TGTGCCAGCAGCCGCGTTATGATCAATGAGCAGTTCTTC. Complete variable domain (other parts from reference TRBV7-2 and TRBJ2-1): GAGVSQSPSNKVTEKGKDVELRCDPISGHTALYWYRQSLGQGLEFLIYFQGNSAPDKSGLPSDRFSAERTGGSVSTLTIQRTQQEDSAVYLCASSRVMINEQFFGPGTRLTVL.

The V call is TRBV30, the J call TRBJ2-1; the match to TRBD2 covers 12 bases. This CDR3 contains 15 residues. CDR1 GTSNPN and CDR2 SVGIG come from the germline V gene (reference sequence). V dropped 0 bases and J dropped 8; count of bases not matched to a gene: 5. DNA for the CDR3: TGTGCCTGGAGTGTAGGACTAGCGGGAAGTTATGAGCAGTTCTTC. Its translation is CAWSVGLAGSYEQFF.

CDR3 residues: CSVARGENQPQHF. For the CDR3, the DNA is TGCAGCGTTGCTCGGGGGGAGAATCAGCCCCAGCATTTT. The chain joins TRBV29-1 to TRBJ1-5; possibly TRBD1 for D (5 bases). The CDR3 has 13 residues. Trimming left V 4 bases short and J 4 bases short, with 11 bases between. Germline CDR1 SQVTM, CDR2 ANQGSEA.

V usage is TRBV5-4 and J usage is TRBJ1-2; no firm D call. The CDR3 totals 13 residues. The V and J ends lost 3 bases and 2 bases respectively, with 8 bases between them. The germline V gene has CDR1 SGHNT and CDR2 YYREEE (reference sequence). In DNA, the CDR3 is TGTGCCAGCAGCTCTGACGGGAACTATGGCTACACCTTC. Translated: CASSSDGNYGYTF.

This sequence joins TRBV28 and TRBJ2-6; 9 bases match TRBD1. J lost 0 bases, V lost 2 bases, and 5 bases had no gene match. Germline CDR1 is MDHEN and CDR2 is SYDVKM. The length of the CDR3 is 18 residues. CDR3 DNA sequence: TGTGCCAGCAGTTTAGACAGGGGGGGTGACTCTGGGGCCAACGTCCTGACTTTC. This gives the protein CASSLDRGGDSGANVLTF.

The chain recombines TRBV7-9 with TRBJ2-2; 11 bases are a match to TRBD2. V dropped 1 base and J dropped 5; count of bases not matched to a gene: 12. The germline CDR1 and CDR2 sequences are SEHNR and FQNEAQ (reference sequence). The CDR3 totals 19 residues. CDR3 nucleotides: TGTGCCAGCAGCTTAGTTAGTCTAGCGGGAGGACTGAAGACCGGGGAGCTGTTTTTT. The encoded protein is CASSLVSLAGGLKTGELFF.

This chain uses TRBV28 with TRBJ1-4; 7 bases align to TRBD1. The CDR3 length is 16 residues. V was clipped by 6 bases and J by 2 bases; unmatched bases: 9. Germline CDR1 and CDR2: MDHEN and SYDVKM. CDR3 nucleotide sequence: TGTGCCAGCAGATCCACAGGGGAAGGGACTAATGAAAAACTGTTTTTT. Translated, it gives CASRSTGEGTNEKLFF.

The CDR3 sequence: CALGAGQMNTEAFF. The CDR3 DNA sequence: TGTGCCCTAGGAGCAGGGCAAATGAACACTGAAGCTTTCTTT. The chain is built from TRBV6-6 and TRBJ1-1; perhaps TRBD1 as D (5 bases). The germline CDR1 and CDR2 sequences are MNHNY and SVGAGI (reference sequence). Deletions cut 11 bases from V and 0 bases from J, with 16 bases between. CDR3 length: 14 amino acids.

V usage is TRBV28 and J usage is TRBJ2-7, with 10 bases fitting TRBD2. This CDR3 has 14 amino acids. Per the germline V gene, CDR1 is MDHEN and CDR2 is SYDVKM. The junction had 7 bases not matched to a gene; V was cut back by 5 bases and J by 6 bases. CDR3 DNA: TGTGCCAGCAGTCTCACTAGCGGGGTAAGCGAGCAGTACTTC. It codes for CASSLTSGVSEQYF.

This sequence joins TRBV2 and TRBJ2-3; the D is unclear. The V and J ends lost 7 bases and 0 bases respectively, with 11 bases between them. The CDR3 has 14 amino acids. Looked up from germline, CDR1 is SNHLY and CDR2 is FYNNEI. The CDR3 sequence: CASKMAFSTDTQYF. CDR3 nucleotides: TGTGCCAGCAAAATGGCCTTTAGCACAGATACGCAGTATTTT.

V and J are TRBV19 and TRBJ1-1; D call uncertain. Trimming removed 1 base from V and 1 base from J, with 7 bases in between. Germline CDR1 and CDR2: LNHDA and SQIVND (reference sequence). The CDR3 contains 14 residues. Here the CDR3 reads CASSIGPGNTEAFF. CDR3 in DNA: TGTGCCAGTAGTATAGGCCCAGGGAACACTGAAGCTTTCTTT.